A single sample gave rise to the 17 T cell receptor beta chains below, sequenced in a study of blood T cell repertoires in COVID-19. Measured with immunoSEQ multiplex PCR; TCRdb has only the in-frame clones, and not every one. The table has some 74,000 clones, roughly 90% seen once. The sample consisted of peripheral blood. The receptors were gathered from a man aged 50-60 years with acute or convalescent COVID-19.

The chain uses TRBV12-3 or TRBV12-4 and TRBJ2-1, with D possibly TRBD1 on 5 matching bases. Trimming took 7 bases from V and 10 from J, leaving 14 bases between them. There are 12 residues in the CDR3. This CDR3 reads CASTRRVREQFF. CDR3 coding DNA: TGTGCCAGCACGCGCAGGGTTCGGGAGCAGTTCTTC.

The chain carries TRBV19 and TRBJ2-3; D unresolved. From germline, CDR1 is LNHDA and CDR2 SQIVND (reference sequence). This CDR3 region has 15 residues. Trimming shortened V by 4 bases and J by 0 bases, and 11 bases separated the two germline ends. CDR3 in DNA: TGTGCCAGTAGTAGGGCAGATACTAGCACAGATACGCAGTATTTT. Translated, it gives CASSRADTSTDTQYF.

V and J are TRBV4-1 and TRBJ1-2; 9 bases align to TRBD1. Germline V gene data show CDR1 as MGHRA and CDR2 as YSYEKL. The CDR3 sequence is 14 residues long. With V trimmed by 5 bases and J by 8 bases, 9 bases remained unmatched. CDR3 bases: TGCGCCAGCAGCAAAGGACAGGGGACTGAAGGCTACACCTTC. As protein: CASSKGQGTEGYTF.

V is TRBV25-1 and J is TRBJ2-7; D is possibly TRBD1 (6 bases). Germline assignment: CDR1 MGHDK and CDR2 SYGVNS. This CDR3 region has 14 residues. Trimming pared 3 bases from V and 3 bases from J, leaving 12 bases between. The CDR3 region is CASSETRGVYEQYF. DNA for the CDR3: TGTGCCAGCAGTGAGACCAGGGGAGTCTACGAGCAGTACTTC.

The chain combines TRBV12-3 or TRBV12-4 with TRBJ1-2; D is uncertain. This CDR3 comprises 12 residues. Trimming cost V 3 bases and J 3 bases, with 5 bases left between them. For the CDR3, the DNA is TGTGCCAGCAGTTTCTCGGACTATGGCTACACCTTC. Protein: CASSFSDYGYTF.

J is TRBJ1-2 and V is TRBV29-1; 11 bases are a match to TRBD1. Germline CDR1 reads SQVTM; CDR2 reads ANQGSEA. CDR3 size: 14 residues. Trimming at V came to 7 bases and at J to 7 bases, leaving 11 bases not matched to a gene. CDR3 DNA: TGCAGCGCTACCGGGACAGGGGGTTCAGGTGGCTACACCTTC. It translates to CSATGTGGSGGYTF.

The V and J genes are TRBV9 and TRBJ2-1; D gene uncertain. CDR1 and CDR2 from the germline V gene are SGDLS and YYNGEE. The CDR3 has 13 amino acids. V lost 0 bases, J lost 5 bases, and 6 bases lay in between. The CDR3 region has the DNA TGTGCCAGCAGCGTAGTTACGGACAATGAGCAGTTCTTC. Translating it yields CASSVVTDNEQFF. Complete variable domain (other parts from reference TRBV9 and TRBJ2-1): DSGVTQTPKHLITATGQRVTLRCSPRSGDLSVYWYQQSLDQGLQFLIQYYNGEERAKGNILERFSAQQFPDLHSELNLSSLELGDSALYFCASSVVTDNEQFFGPGTRLTVL.

This rearrangement joins TRBV2 to TRBJ2-2; TRBD2 agrees at 7 bases. The CDR3 totals 13 residues. Germline-derived CDR1 and CDR2 are SNHLY and FYNNEI. Trimming cost V 4 bases and J 6 bases; bases outside gene matches: 2. The CDR3 bases are TGTGCCAGCAGTGCTCGGGGGGCCGGGGAGCTGTTTTTT. Protein: CASSARGAGELFF.

This chain uses TRBV5-1 with TRBJ1-6, with D perhaps TRBD1 (6 bases). Germline-derived CDR1 and CDR2 are SGHRS and YFSETQ. V was pared by 4 bases and J by 7 bases, with 18 bases between. This CDR3 has 16 residues. The CDR3, as DNA: TGCGCCAGCAGCCTCACCGAGACAGGATGGAATTCACCCCTCCACTTT. Its translation: CASSLTETGWNSPLHF.

The CDR3 region has the DNA TGTGCCAGCAGTTTAGCAGGGGGCACCGATGGAAACTATGGCTACACCTTC. Translation gives CASSLAGGTDGNYGYTF. V is TRBV28 and J is TRBJ1-2; 8 bases are a match to TRBD1. Unmatched junction bases numbered 10, after V lost 2 bases and J lost 2 bases. The CDR3 loop spans 17 amino acids. CDR1 and CDR2 from the germline V gene are MDHEN and SYDVKM.

V gene TRBV4-1 combines with J gene TRBJ2-5; the match to TRBD2 covers 11 bases. V shed 0 bases, J shed 2 bases, and the junction held 8 bases outside the gene matches. Germline V gene sequence: CDR1 MGHRA, CDR2 YSYEKL. The CDR3 consists of 18 residues. The CDR3 here is CASSQDLGLAGGQETQYF. CDR3 nucleotides: TGCGCCAGCAGCCAAGATCTTGGGCTAGCGGGGGGACAAGAGACCCAGTACTTC.

The rearrangement joins TRBV19 to TRBJ1-1; D remains unclear. Germline V CDR1 and CDR2: LNHDA, SQIVND (reference sequence). The V and J ends lost 2 bases and 10 bases respectively, with 32 bases between them. The CDR3 totals 19 residues. The CDR3, as DNA: TGTGCCAGTAGTATACAGTTTTCATCCGCGGCCCTAATTCGGGATAGAGCTTTCTTT. Translation gives CASSIQFSSAALIRDRAFF.

The chain is built from TRBV24-1 and TRBJ2-5; D unclear. This CDR3 has 14 residues. Trimming pared 0 bases from V and 1 base from J, leaving 5 bases between. Germline loops: CDR1 KGHDR, CDR2 SFDVKD. The CDR3 bases are TGTGCCACCAGTGATTTGGGCTTCCAAGAGACCCAGTACTTC. Residues: CATSDLGFQETQYF.

The rearrangement links TRBV12-5 to TRBJ1-5; the D gene is possibly TRBD1 (5 bases). The CDR3 spans 16 residues. Germline CDR1 is LGHNT and CDR2 is FRNRAP. Trimming took 6 bases from V and 3 from J, leaving 18 bases between them. CDR3 DNA: TGTGCTAGTGGCCGCGCACTGGACACGAACAATCAGCCCCAGCATTTT. This sequence encodes CASGRALDTNNQPQHF. The full variable domain, in which reference TRBV12-5 and TRBJ1-5 provide the parts outside the CDR3, is DARVTQTPRHKVTEMGQEVTMRCQPILGHNTVFWYRQTMMQGLELLAYFRNRAPLDDSGMPKDRFSAEMPDATLATLKIQPSEPRDSAVYFCASGRALDTNNQPQHFGDGTRLSIL.

The J gene is TRBJ1-1, the V gene TRBV19; D not resolved. The CDR3 is made up of 13 amino acids. CDR1 LNHDA and CDR2 SQIVND come from the germline V gene (reference sequence). V was cut by 3 bases and J by 1 base, with 6 bases left in between. DNA of the CDR3: TGTGCCAGTAGTATCGTCCCGAACACTGAAGCTTTCTTT. Amino acids: CASSIVPNTEAFF.

The rearrangement joins TRBV7-3 to TRBJ2-2; D possibly corresponds to TRBD2 (5 bases). V gave up 0 bases and J gave up 4 bases, with 9 bases separating them. Germline assignment: CDR1 SGHTA and CDR2 FQGTGA. This CDR3 has 15 residues. The CDR3 spells CASSLTGDGTGELFF. The CDR3 coding sequence is TGTGCCAGCAGCTTAACCGGGGATGGCACCGGGGAGCTGTTTTTT.

This chain joins TRBV7-6 and TRBJ2-3; D uncertain. V lost 6 bases and J lost 3, with 13 bases in between. Per the germline V gene, CDR1 is SGHVS and CDR2 is FNYEAQ. This CDR3 contains 14 residues. DNA of the CDR3: TGTGCCAGCAGACCTAATGCGAGAACAGATACGCAGTATTTT. Translation: CASRPNARTDTQYF.